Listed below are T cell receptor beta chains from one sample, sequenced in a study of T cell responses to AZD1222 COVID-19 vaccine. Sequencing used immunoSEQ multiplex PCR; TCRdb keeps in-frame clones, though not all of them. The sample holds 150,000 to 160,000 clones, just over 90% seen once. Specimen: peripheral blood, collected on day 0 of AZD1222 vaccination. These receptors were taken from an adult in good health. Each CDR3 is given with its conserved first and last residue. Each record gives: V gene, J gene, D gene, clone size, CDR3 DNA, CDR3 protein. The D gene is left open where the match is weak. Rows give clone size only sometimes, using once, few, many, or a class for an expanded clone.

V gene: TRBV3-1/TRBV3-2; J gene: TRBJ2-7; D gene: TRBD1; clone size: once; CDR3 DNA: TGTGCCAGCAGCCAAGGCCCAGGGGGAACCTACGAGCAGTACTTC; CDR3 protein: CASSQGPGGTYEQYF
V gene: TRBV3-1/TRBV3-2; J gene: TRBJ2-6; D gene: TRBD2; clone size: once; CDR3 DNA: TGTGCCAGCAGCTCTCAACTAGCGGGTTCTTTCTCTGGGGCCAACGTCCTGACTTTC; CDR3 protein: CASSSQLAGSFSGANVLTF
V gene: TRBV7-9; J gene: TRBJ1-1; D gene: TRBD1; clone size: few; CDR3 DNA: TGTGCCAGCAGCAGTACAGGGGGCCTCGGGGCTTTCTTT; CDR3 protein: CASSSTGGLGAFF
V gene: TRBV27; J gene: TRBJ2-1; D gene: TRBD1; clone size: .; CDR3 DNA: TGTGCCAGCCGAGACAGGGCATACAATGAGCAGTTCTTC; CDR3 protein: CASRDRAYNEQFF
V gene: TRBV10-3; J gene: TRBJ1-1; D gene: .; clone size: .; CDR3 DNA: TGTGCCATCAGTGCTGTCGGACGGTACCGATTGAACACTGAAGCTTTCTTT; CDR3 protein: CAISAVGRYRLNTEAFF
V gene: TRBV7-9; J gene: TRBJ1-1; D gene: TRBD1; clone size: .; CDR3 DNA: TGTGCCAGCAGCACATCCGGGACAGTACTGAACACTGAAGCTTTCTTT; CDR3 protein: CASSTSGTVLNTEAFF
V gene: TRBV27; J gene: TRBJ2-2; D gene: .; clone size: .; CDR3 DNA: TGTGCCAGCAGTTTATTCTCTGGCGGTCCAACGAGAGGGACCGGGGAGCTGTTTTTT; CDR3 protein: CASSLFSGGPTRGTGELFF
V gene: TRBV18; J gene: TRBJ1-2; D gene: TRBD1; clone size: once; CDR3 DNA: TGTGCCAGCTCACCGGGGACAGGTGGTGATGGCTACACCTTC; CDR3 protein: CASSPGTGGDGYTF
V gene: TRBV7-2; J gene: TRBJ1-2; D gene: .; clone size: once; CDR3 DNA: TGTGCCAGCAGCTCCTCGGGGGTTTCGAATGGCTACACCTTC; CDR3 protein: CASSSSGVSNGYTF
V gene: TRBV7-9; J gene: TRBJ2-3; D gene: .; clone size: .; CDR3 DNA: TGTGCCAGCTCGGGACGAATAAGCACAGATACGCAGTATTTT; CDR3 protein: CASSGRISTDTQYF
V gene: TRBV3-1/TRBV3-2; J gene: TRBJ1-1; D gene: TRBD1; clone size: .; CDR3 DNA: TGTGCCAGCAGCCAAGATCCGGACAGGCGGAACACTGAAGCTTTCTTT; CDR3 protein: CASSQDPDRRNTEAFF
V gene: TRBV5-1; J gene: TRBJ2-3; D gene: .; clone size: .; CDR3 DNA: TGCGCCAGCAGCCCCGAAGGGGGGGCGCTGCTAGATACGCAGTATTTT; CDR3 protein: CASSPEGGALLDTQYF
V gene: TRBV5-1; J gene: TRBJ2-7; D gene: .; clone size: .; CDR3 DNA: TGCGCCAGCAGCTTGGCCGGCTTCTACGAGCAGTACTTC; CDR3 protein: CASSLAGFYEQYF
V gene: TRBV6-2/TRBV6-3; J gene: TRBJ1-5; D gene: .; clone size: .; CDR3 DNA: TGTGCCAGCAGCCGTCTGGGAGATCAGCCCCAGCATTTT; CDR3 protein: CASSRLGDQPQHF
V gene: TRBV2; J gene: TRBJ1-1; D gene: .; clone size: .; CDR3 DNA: TGTGCCAGCAGTGAAGCGGGTTGGCAGGGGAACACTGAAGCTTTCTTT; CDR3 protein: CASSEAGWQGNTEAFF
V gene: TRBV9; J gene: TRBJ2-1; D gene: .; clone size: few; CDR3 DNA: TGTGCCAGCAGCCCCTATAGCGGCAATGAGCAGTTCTTC; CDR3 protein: CASSPYSGNEQFF
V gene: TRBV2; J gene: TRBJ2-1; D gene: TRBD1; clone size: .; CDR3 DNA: TGTGCCACGCGGACAGGGTTTGAGCAGTTCTTC; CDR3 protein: CATRTGFEQFF
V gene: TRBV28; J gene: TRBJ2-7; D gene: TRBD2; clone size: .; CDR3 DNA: TGTGCCAGCAGTATGGGTAGCGGGACCTACGAGCAGTACTTC; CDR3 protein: CASSMGSGTYEQYF
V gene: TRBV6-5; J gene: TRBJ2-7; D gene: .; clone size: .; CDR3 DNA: TGTGCCAGCAAGGTTAGCCGATGGTCCTACGAGCAGTACTTC; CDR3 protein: CASKVSRWSYEQYF
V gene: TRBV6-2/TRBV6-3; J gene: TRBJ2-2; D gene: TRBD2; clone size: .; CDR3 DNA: TGTGCCAGCAGTTATTTCCCGAGGCGGGAGCCACCCACCGGGGAGCTGTTTTTT; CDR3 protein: CASSYFPRREPPTGELFF
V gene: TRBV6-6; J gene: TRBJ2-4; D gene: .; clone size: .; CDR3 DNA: TGTGCCAGCAGTAACCGGCAGGACTTAGCCAAAAACATTCAGTACTTC; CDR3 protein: CASSNRQDLAKNIQYF
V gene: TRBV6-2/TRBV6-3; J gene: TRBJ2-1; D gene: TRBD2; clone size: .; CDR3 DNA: TGTGCCAGCAGCTTCGGGGGGTACAATGAGCAGTTCTTC; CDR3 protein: CASSFGGYNEQFF
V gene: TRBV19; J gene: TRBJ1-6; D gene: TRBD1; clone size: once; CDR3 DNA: TGTGCCAGTAGTCCAAGGGGACAGGGCTACTCACCCCTCCACTTT; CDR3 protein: CASSPRGQGYSPLHF
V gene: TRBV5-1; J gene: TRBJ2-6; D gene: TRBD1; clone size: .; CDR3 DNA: TGCGCCAGCAGGCGGACAGGGGTAAGCTCTGGGGCCAACGTCCTGACTTTC; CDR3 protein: CASRRTGVSSGANVLTF
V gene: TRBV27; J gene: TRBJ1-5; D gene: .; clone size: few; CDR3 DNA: TGTGCCAGCAGTTTGCAGGGTTGGGAGCCCCAGCATTTT; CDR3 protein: CASSLQGWEPQHF
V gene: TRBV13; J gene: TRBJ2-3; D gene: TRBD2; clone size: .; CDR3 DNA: TGTGCCGGGGCGGGAGCCAGGACAGATACGCAGTATTTT; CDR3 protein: CAGAGARTDTQYF
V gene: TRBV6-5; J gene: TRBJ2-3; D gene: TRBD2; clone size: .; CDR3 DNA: TGTGCCAGCAGTTCCCGGACTAGCGGGACAGATACGCAGTATTTT; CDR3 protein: CASSSRTSGTDTQYF
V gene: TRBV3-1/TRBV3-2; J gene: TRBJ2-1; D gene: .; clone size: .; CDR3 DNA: TGTGCCAGCAGCCAGCCCTACAGGTCATCGGGGGGCGCAAGGGATGAGCAGTTCTTC; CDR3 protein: CASSQPYRSSGGARDEQFF
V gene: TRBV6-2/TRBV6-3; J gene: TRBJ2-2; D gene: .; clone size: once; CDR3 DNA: TGTGCCAGCAGTTATAGGACTACAGCGAACACCGGGGAGCTGTTTTTT; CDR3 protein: CASSYRTTANTGELFF
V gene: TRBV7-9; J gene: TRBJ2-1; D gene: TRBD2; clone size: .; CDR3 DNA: TGTGCCAGCCTCGGACTAGCGGGAGGCTTGGGATACAATGAGCAGTTCTTC; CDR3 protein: CASLGLAGGLGYNEQFF
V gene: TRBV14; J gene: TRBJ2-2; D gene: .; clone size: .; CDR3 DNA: TGTGCCAGCAGCCGACTTTTCAGTAACACCGGGGAGCTGTTTTTT; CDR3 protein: CASSRLFSNTGELFF
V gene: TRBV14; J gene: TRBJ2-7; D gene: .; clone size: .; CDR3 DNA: TGTGCCAGCAGCCTATATGGAGGGGTCGGCGAGCAGTACTTC; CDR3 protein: CASSLYGGVGEQYF
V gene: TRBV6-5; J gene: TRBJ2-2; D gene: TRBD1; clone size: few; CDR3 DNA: TGTGCCAGCAGTCCCGGGACAGGGTCCGGGGAGCTGTTTTTT; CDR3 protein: CASSPGTGSGELFF
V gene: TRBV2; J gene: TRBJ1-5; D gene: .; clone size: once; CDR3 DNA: TGTGCCAGCAGTGGCGACGCATATAGCAATCAGCCCCAGCATTTT; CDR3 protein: CASSGDAYSNQPQHF
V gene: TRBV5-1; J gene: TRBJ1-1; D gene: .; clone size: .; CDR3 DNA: TGCGCCAGCTACCTGAAACGAGGCACTGAAGCTTTCTTT; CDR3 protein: CASYLKRGTEAFF
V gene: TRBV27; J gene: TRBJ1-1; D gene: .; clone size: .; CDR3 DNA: TGTGCCAGCAGTTGGATAGCTGGGGGGAACACTGAAGCTTTCTTT; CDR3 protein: CASSWIAGGNTEAFF
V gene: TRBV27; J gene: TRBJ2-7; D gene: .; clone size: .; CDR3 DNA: TGTGCCAGCAGTTTAAGCTCGGGACTGGGCTACGAGCAGTACTTC; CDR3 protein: CASSLSSGLGYEQYF
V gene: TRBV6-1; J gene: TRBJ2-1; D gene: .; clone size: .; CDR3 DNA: TGTGCCAGCAGTGAAGGCTACAATGAGCAGTTCTTC; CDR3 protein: CASSEGYNEQFF
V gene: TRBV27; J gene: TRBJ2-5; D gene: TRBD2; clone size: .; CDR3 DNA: TGTGCCAGCAGCCGAATCTATGGAGCGGGAGGGCAAGAGACCCAGTACTTC; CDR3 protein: CASSRIYGAGGQETQYF
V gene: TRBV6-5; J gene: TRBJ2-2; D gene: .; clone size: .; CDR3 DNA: TGTGCCAGCACGAACACCGGGGAGCTGTTTTTT; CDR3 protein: CASTNTGELFF
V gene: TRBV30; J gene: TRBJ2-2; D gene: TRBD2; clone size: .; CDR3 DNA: TGTGCCTGGAGCCGGGGGGGGAACACCGGGGAGCTGTTTTTT; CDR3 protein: CAWSRGGNTGELFF
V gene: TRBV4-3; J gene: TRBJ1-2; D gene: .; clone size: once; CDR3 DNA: TGCGCCAGCAGCCAAGATCCCCTTGGCCTAGAATTCTATGGCTACACCTTC; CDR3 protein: CASSQDPLGLEFYGYTF
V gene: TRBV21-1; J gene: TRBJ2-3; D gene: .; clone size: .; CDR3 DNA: TGTGCCAGCAGCAAAGATGTTTTGTTACACTCAGATACGCAGTATTTT; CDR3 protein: CASSKDVLLHSDTQYF
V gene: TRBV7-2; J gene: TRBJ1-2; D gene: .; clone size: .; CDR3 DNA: TGTGCCAGCAGCTTAGATGGTCTCGAGCCTTATGGCTACACCTTC; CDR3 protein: CASSLDGLEPYGYTF
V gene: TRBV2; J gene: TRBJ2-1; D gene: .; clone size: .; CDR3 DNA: TGTGCCAGCAGTGAAGCGCCGGCCAGCTCCTACAATGAGCAGTTCTTC; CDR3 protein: CASSEAPASSYNEQFF
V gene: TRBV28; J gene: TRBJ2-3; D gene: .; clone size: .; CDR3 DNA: TGTGCCAGCAGTTTAGCGGGGGCGGGCACAGATACGCAGTATTTT; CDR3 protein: CASSLAGAGTDTQYF
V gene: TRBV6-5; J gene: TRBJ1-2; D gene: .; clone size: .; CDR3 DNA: TGTGCCAGCAGTTACTCTGGGGGAGCAATCTATGGCTACACCTTC; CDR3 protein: CASSYSGGAIYGYTF
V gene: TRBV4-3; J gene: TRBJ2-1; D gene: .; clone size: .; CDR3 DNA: TGCGCCAGCAGCCAAGATCCCAGGGGTTCCTACAATGAGCAGTTCTTC; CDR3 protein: CASSQDPRGSYNEQFF
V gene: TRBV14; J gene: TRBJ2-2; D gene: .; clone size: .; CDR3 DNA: TGTGCCAGCAGCCAAGGCAGGGGCCCATCTAATCCCACCGGGGAGCTGTTTTTT; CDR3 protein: CASSQGRGPSNPTGELFF
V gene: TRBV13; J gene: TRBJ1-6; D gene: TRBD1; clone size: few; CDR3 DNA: TGTGCCAGCAGCACGTACAGGGGAAAGTCACCCCTCCACTTT; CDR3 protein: CASSTYRGKSPLHF
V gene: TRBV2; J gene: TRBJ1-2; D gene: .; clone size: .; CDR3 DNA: TGTGCCAGCAAGATTCACCGCTCCACCCCTAACTATGGCTACACCTTC; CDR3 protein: CASKIHRSTPNYGYTF